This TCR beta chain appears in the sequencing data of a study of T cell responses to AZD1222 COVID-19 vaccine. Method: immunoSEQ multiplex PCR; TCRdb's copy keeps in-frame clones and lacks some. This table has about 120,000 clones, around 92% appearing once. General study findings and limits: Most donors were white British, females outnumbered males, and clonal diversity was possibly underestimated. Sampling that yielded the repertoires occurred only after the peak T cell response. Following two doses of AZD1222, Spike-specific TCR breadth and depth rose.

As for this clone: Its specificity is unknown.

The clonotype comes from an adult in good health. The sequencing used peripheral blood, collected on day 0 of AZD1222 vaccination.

The CDR3 coding sequence is TGTGCCAGCAGCCCCGACAGGGGGCTCAGTTCCGGGGAGCTGTTTTTT. Its protein is CASSPDRGLSSGELFF. The chain has TRBV7-9 and TRBJ2-2, with 10 bases lining up with TRBD1. CDR3 length equals 16 residues. Germline V lookup: CDR1 SEHNR, CDR2 FQNEAQ (reference sequence). Trimming cost V 5 bases and J 6 bases; bases outside gene matches: 9.